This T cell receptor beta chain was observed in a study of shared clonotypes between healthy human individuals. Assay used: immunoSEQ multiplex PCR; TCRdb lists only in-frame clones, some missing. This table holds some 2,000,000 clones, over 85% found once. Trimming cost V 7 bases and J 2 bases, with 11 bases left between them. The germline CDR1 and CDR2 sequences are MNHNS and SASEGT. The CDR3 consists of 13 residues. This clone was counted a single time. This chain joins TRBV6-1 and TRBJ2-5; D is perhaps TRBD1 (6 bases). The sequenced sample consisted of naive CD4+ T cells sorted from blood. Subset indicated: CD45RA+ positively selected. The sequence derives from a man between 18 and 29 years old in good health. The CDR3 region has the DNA TGTGCCAGCACCCAGGGGCAGCAAGAGACCCAGTACTTC. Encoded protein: CASTQGQQETQYF.